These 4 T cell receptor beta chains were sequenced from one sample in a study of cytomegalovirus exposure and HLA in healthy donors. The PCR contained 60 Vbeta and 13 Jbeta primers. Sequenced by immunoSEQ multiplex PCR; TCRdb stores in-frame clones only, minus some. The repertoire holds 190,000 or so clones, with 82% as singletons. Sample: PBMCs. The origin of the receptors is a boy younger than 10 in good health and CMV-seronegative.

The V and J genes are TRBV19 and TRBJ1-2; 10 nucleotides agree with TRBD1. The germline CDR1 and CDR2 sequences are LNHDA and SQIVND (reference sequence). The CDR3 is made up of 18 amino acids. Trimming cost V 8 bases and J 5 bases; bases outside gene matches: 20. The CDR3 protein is CASHTWTGTGDGGYGYTF. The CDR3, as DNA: TGTGCCAGTCACACATGGACCGGGACAGGGGATGGTGGGTATGGCTACACCTTC. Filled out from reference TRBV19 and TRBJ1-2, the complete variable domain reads DGGITQSPKYLFRKEGQNVTLSCEQNLNHDAMYWYRQDPGQGLRLIYYSQIVNDFQKGDIAEGYSVSREKKESFPLTVTSAQKNPTAFYLCASHTWTGTGDGGYGYTFGSGTRLTVV.

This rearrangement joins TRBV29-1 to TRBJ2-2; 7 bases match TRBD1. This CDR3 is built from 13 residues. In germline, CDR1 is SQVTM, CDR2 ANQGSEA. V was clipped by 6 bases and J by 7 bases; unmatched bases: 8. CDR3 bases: TGCAGCGTCACTACAGACAGGGACGGGGAGCTGTTTTTT. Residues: CSVTTDRDGELFF.

The CDR3 coding sequence is TGTGCCAGCAGCCAAAGACAGGGGGGAAACACTGAAGCTTTCTTT. Encoded protein: CASSQRQGGNTEAFF. The chain recombines TRBV4-2 with TRBJ1-1, with 9 bases identical to TRBD1. The CDR3 contains 15 residues. In germline, CDR1 is LGHNA, CDR2 YNFKEQ. V gave up 2 bases and J gave up 2 bases; unmatched junction bases: 3.

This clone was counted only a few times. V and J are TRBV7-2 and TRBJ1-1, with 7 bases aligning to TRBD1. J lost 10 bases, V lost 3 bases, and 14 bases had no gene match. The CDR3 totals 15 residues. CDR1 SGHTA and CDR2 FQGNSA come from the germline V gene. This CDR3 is CASSFSQGISVGAFF. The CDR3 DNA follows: TGTGCCAGCAGCTTTTCACAGGGGATTTCGGTCGGAGCTTTCTTT.